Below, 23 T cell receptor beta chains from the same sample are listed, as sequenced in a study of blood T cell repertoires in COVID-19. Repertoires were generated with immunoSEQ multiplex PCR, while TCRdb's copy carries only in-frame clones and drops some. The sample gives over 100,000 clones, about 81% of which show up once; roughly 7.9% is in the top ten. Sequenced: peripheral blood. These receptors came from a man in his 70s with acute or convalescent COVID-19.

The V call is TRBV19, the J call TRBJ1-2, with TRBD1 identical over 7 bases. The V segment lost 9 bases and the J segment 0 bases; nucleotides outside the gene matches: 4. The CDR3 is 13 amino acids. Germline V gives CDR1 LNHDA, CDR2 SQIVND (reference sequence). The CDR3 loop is CASHRGANYGYTF. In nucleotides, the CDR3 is TGTGCCAGCCACAGGGGAGCTAACTATGGCTACACCTTC.

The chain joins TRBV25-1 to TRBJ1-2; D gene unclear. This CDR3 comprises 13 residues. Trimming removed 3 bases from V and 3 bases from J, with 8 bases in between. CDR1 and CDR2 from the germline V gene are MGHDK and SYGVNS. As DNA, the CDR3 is TGTGCCAGCAGTGATTTTACGGACTATGGCTACACCTTC. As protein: CASSDFTDYGYTF.

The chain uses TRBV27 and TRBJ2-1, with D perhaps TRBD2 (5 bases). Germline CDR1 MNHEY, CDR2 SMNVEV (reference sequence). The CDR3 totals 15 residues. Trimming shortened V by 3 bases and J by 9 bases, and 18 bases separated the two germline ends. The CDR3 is CASSFASVGRGEQFF. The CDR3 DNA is TGTGCCAGCAGTTTCGCGAGCGTTGGTCGGGGTGAGCAGTTCTTC.

CDR3 in amino acids: CASSIGTGRMNTEAFF. The CDR3, as DNA: TGTGCCAGTAGTATTGGGACAGGGCGCATGAACACTGAAGCTTTCTTT. This rearrangement joins TRBV19 to TRBJ1-1; 9 bases map to TRBD1. CDR1 is LNHDA and CDR2 is SQIVND in the germline V gene (reference sequence). Losses at the gene ends were 3 bases for V and 0 bases for J; bases not matched to a gene: 5. CDR3 length: 16 residues. Drawing the rest from reference TRBV19 and TRBJ1-1, the complete variable domain is DGGITQSPKYLFRKEGQNVTLSCEQNLNHDAMYWYRQDPGQGLRLIYYSQIVNDFQKGDIAEGYSVSREKKESFPLTVTSAQKNPTAFYLCASSIGTGRMNTEAFFGQGTRLTVV.

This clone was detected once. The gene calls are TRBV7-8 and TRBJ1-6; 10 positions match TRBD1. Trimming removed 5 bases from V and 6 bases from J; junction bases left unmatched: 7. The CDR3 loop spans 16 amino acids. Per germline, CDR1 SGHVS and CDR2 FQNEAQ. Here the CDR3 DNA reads TGTGCCAGCAGCCGACAGGGGGCGCGGGGTAATTCACCCCTCCACTTT. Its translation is CASSRQGARGNSPLHF.

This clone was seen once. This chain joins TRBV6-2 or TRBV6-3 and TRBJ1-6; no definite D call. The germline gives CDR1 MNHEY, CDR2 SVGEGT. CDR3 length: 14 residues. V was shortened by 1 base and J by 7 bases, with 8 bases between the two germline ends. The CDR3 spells CASSYLPANSPLHF. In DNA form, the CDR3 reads TGTGCCAGCAGTTACTTGCCAGCGAATTCACCCCTCCACTTT.

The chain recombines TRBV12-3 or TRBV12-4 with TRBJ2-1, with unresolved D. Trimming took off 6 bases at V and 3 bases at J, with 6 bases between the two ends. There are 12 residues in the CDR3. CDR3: CASRNSYNEQFF. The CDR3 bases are TGTGCCAGCAGGAACAGCTACAATGAGCAGTTCTTC.

The CDR3 reads CASKGRFPSRGDTQYF. CDR3 bases: TGTGCCAGCAAGGGTCGATTTCCCTCCAGGGGGGATACGCAGTATTTT. The rearrangement uses TRBV3-1 (or the pseudogene TRBV3-2) and TRBJ2-3; 7 positions match TRBD1. The CDR3 totals 16 residues. Germline CDR1 is LGHDT and CDR2 is YNNKEL (reference sequence). The trim removed 7 bases at V and 6 bases at J, leaving 16 bases unmatched.

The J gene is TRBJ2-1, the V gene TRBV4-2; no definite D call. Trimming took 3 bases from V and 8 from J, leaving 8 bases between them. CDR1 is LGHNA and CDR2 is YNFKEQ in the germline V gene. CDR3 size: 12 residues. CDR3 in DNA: TGTGCCAGCAGCCACTCGTCCCATGAGCAGTTCTTC. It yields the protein CASSHSSHEQFF.

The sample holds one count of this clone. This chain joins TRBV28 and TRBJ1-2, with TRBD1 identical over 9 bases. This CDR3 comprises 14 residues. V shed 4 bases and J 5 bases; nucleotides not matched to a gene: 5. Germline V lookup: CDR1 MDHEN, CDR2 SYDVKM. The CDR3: CASSSGQGLYGYTF. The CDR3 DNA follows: TGTGCCAGCAGTTCGGGACAGGGCCTTTATGGCTACACCTTC.

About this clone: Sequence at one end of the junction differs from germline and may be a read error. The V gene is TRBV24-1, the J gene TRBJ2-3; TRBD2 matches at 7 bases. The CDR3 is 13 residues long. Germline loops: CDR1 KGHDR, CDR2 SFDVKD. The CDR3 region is CATSDLSGGRVVF. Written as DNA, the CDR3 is TGTGCCACCAGTGATTTGTCGGGAGGTCGAGTGGTTTTT.

The DNA of the CDR3 is TGCGCCAGCAGTCACCCACATCCACAGGGGGCATATACCGCAACTAATGAAAAACTGTTTTTT. Translating it yields CASSHPHPQGAYTATNEKLFF. The rearrangement links TRBV23-1 to TRBJ1-4; 9 nucleotides line up with TRBD1. TRBV23-1 is noted as an ORF with a role that remains uncertain. The V segment lost 3 bases and the J segment 0 bases; nucleotides outside the gene matches: 17. The CDR3 loop spans 21 amino acids.

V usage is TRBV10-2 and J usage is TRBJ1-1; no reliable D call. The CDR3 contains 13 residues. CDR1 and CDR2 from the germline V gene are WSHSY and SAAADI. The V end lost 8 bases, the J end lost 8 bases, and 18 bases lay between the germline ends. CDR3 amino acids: CASRGIRVDEAFF. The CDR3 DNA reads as TGCGCCAGCCGCGGAATCCGGGTCGACGAAGCTTTCTTT.

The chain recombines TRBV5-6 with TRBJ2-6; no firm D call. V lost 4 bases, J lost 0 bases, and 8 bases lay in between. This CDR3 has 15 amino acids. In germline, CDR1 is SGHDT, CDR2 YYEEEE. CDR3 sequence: CASSDRSSGANVLTF. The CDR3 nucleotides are TGTGCCAGCAGCGACCGGAGCTCTGGGGCCAACGTCCTGACTTTC.

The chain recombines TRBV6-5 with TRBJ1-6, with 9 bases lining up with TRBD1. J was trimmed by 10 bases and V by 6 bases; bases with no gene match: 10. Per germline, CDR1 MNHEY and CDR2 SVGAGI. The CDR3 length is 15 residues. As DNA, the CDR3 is TGTGCCAGCAGACAGGGGGCCCTTAATGGGTCACCCCTCCACTTT. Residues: CASRQGALNGSPLHF.

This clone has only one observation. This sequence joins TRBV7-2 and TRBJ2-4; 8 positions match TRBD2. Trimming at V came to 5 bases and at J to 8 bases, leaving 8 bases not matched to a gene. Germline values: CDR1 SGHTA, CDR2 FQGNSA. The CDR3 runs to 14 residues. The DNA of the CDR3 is TGTGCCAGCAGCCGCCTGGCGGGGGGTGACATTCAGTACTTC. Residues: CASSRLAGGDIQYF.

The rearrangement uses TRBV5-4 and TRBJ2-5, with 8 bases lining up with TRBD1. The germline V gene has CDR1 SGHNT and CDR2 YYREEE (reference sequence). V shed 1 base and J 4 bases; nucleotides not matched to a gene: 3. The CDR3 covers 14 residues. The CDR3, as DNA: TGTGCCAGCAGCTTGCGGACAGGGCGAGAGACCCAGTACTTC. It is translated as CASSLRTGRETQYF.

The CDR3 is CASSRNVQGLASSDTQYF. The CDR3 DNA is TGTGCCAGCTCAAGGAACGTTCAGGGACTAGCTTCTTCGGATACGCAGTATTTT. This chain joins TRBV18 and TRBJ2-3; 9 bases match TRBD2. Looked up from germline, CDR1 is KGHSH and CDR2 is LQKENI. V lost 5 bases, J lost 6 bases, and 18 bases stayed unmatched. The CDR3 consists of 18 residues.

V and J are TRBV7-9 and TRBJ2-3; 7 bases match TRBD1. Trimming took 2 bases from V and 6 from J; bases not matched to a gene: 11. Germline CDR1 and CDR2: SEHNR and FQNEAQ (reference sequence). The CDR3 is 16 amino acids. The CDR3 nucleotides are TGTGCCAGCAGCTTAACTCCACAGGGGAGAGGGGATACGCAGTATTTT. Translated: CASSLTPQGRGDTQYF.

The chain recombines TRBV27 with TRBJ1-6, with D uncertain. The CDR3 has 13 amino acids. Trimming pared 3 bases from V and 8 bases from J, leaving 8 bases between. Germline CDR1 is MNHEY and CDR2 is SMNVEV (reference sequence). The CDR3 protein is CASSFQVDSPLHF. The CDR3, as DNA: TGTGCCAGCAGTTTCCAGGTTGATTCACCCCTCCACTTT.

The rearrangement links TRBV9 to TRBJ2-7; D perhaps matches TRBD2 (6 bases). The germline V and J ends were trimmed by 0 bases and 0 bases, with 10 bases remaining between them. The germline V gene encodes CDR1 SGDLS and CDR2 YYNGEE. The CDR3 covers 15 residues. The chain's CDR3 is CASSVGVSGSYEQYF. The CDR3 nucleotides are TGTGCCAGCAGCGTAGGCGTTAGCGGCTCCTACGAGCAGTACTTC.

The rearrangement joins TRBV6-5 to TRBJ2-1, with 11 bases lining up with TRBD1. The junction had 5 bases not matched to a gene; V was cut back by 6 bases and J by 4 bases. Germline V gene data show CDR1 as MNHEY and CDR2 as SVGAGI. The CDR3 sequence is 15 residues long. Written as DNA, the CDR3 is TGTGCCAGCAGCCAGGACAGGGGGCGATACAATGAGCAGTTCTTC. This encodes CASSQDRGRYNEQFF.

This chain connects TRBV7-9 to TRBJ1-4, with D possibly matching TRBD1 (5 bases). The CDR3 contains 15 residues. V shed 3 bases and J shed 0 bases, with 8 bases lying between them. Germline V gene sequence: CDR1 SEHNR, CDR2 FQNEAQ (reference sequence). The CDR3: CASSLLQATNEKLFF. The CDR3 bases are TGTGCCAGCAGCTTGTTACAGGCAACTAATGAAAAACTGTTTTTT.